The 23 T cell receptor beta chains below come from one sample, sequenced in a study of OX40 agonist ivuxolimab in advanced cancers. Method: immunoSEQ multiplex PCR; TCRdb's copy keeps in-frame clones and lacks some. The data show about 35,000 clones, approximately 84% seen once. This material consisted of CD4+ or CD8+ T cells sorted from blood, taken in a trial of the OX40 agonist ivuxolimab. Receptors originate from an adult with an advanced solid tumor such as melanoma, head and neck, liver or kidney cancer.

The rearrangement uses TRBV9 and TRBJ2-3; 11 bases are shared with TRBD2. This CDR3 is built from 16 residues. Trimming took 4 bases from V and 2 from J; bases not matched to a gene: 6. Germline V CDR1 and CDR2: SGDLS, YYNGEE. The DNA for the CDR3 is TGTGCCAGCAGCTTAGGGACTAGCGGATACACAGATACGCAGTATTTT. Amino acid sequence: CASSLGTSGYTDTQYF.

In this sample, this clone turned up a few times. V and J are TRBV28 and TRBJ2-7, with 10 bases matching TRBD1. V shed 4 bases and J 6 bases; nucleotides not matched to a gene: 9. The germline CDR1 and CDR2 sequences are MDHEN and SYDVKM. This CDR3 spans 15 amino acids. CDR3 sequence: CASSSVGTGVGEQYF. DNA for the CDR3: TGTGCCAGCAGTTCCGTAGGGACAGGGGTCGGCGAGCAGTACTTC.

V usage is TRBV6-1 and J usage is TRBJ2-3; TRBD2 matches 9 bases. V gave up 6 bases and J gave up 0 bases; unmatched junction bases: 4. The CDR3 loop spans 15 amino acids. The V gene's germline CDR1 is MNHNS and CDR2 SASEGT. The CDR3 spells CASSLGLASTDTQYF. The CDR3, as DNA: TGTGCCAGCAGCCTAGGACTAGCGAGCACAGATACGCAGTATTTT.

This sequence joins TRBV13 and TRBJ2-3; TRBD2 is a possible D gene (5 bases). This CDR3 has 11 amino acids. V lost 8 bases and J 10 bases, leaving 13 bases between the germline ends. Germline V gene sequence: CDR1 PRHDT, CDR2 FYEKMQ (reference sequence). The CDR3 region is CASAGPSAQYF. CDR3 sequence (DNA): TGTGCCAGCGCGGGCCCATCGGCGCAGTATTTT.

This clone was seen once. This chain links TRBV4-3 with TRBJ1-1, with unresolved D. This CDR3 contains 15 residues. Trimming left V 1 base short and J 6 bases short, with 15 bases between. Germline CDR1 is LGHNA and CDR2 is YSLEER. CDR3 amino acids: CASSQVLGKGSEAFF. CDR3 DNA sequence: TGCGCCAGCAGCCAAGTTCTCGGGAAAGGATCTGAAGCTTTCTTT.

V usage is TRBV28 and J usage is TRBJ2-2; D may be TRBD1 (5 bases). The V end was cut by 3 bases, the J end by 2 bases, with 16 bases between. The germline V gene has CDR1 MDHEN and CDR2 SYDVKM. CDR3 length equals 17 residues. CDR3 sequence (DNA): TGTGCCAGCAGTTTTCCTGCAGCGACAGTTAACACCGGGGAGCTGTTTTTT. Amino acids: CASSFPAATVNTGELFF. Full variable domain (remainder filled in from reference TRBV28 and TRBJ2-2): DVKVTQSSRYLVKRTGEKVFLECVQDMDHENMFWYRQDPGLGLRLIYFSYDVKMKEKGDIPEGYSVSREKKERFSLILESASTNQTSMYLCASSFPAATVNTGELFFGEGSRLTVL.

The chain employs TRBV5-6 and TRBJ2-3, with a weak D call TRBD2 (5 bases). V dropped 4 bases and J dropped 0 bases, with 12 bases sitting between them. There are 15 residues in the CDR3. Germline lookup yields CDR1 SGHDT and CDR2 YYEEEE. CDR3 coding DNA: TGTGCCAGCAGCCTGCTAGCCGTAAGCACAGATACGCAGTATTTT. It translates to CASSLLAVSTDTQYF.

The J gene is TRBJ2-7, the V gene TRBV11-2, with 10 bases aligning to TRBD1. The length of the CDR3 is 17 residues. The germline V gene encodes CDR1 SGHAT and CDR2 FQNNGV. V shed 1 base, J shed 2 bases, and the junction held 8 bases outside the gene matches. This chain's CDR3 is CASSLAIAGTGAYEQYF. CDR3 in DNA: TGTGCCAGCAGCTTAGCTATTGCCGGGACAGGGGCCTACGAGCAGTACTTC.

In nucleotides, the CDR3 is TGCGCCAGCAGTCACCCCTTAGAACCGGGACTAGATACGAACATTCAGTACTTC. This gives the protein CASSHPLEPGLDTNIQYF. The chain uses TRBV4-1 and TRBJ2-4, with 8 positions matching TRBD2. J gave up 7 bases and V 6 bases, and 20 bases lay outside the gene matches. The CDR3 is made up of 18 amino acids. Germline values: CDR1 MGHRA, CDR2 YSYEKL.

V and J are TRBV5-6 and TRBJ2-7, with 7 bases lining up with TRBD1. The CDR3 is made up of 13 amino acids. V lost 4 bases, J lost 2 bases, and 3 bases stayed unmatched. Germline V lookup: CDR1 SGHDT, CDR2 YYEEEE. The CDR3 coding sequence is TGTGCCAGCAGCCCCGGGACAGCCTACGAGCAGTACTTC. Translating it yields CASSPGTAYEQYF. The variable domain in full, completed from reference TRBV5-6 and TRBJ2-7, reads DAGVTQSPTHLIKTRGQQVTLRCSPKSGHDTVSWYQQALGQGPQFIFQYYEEEERQRGNFPDRFSGHQFPNYSSELNVNALLLGDSALYLCASSPGTAYEQYFGPGTRLTVT.

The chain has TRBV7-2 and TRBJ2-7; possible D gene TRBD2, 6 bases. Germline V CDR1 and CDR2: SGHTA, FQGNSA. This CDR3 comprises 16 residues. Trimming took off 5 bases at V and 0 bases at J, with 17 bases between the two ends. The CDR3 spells CASSLPRGGTSYEQYF. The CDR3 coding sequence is TGTGCCAGCAGCCTACCGAGGGGCGGGACCTCCTACGAGCAGTACTTC.

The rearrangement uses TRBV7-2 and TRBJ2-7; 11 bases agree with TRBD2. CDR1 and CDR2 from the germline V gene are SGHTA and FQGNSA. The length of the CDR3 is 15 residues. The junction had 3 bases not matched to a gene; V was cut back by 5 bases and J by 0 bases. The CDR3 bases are TGTGCCAGCAGCCGAGGACTAGCGGGCTCCTACGAGCAGTACTTC. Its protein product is CASSRGLAGSYEQYF. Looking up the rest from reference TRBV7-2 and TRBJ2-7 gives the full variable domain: GAGVSQSPSNKVTEKGKDVELRCDPISGHTALYWYRQSLGQGLEFLIYFQGNSAPDKSGLPSDRFSAERTGGSVSTLTIQRTQQEDSAVYLCASSRGLAGSYEQYFGPGTRLTVT.

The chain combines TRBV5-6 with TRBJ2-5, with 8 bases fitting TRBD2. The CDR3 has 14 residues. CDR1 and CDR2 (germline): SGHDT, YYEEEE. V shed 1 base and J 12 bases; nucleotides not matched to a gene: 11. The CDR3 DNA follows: TGTGCCAGCAGCTTGAGTCTAGCGGGTCGGATTGAGTACTTC. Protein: CASSLSLAGRIEYF.

The CDR3 loop reads CASSQGQGPQPQHF. CDR3 DNA: TGCGCCAGCAGCCAAGGACAGGGCCCACAGCCCCAGCATTTT. The chain has TRBV4-1 and TRBJ1-5; 7 nucleotides agree with TRBD1. Germline CDR1 reads MGHRA; CDR2 reads YSYEKL. With 1 base clipped from V and 7 bases from J, the junction kept 4 bases outside the gene matches. The CDR3 is 14 amino acids.

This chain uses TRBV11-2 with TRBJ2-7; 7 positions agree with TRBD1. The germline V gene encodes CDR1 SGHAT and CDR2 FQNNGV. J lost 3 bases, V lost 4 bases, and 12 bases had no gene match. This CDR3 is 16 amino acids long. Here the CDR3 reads CASSWSTGTAFYEQYF. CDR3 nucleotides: TGTGCCAGCAGCTGGTCAACCGGGACAGCCTTCTACGAGCAGTACTTC.

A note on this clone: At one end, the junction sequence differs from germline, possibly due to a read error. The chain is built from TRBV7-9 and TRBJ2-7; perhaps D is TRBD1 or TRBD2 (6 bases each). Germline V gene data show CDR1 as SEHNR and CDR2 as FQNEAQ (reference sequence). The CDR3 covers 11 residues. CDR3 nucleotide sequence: TGTGCCAGCAGCTTAGCGGGGGGCTTGATTTTC. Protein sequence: CASSLAGGLIF.

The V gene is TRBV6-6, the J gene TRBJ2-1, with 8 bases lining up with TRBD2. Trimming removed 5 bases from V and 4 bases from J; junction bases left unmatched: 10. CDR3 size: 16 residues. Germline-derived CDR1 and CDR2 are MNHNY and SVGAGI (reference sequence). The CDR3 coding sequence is TGTGCCAGCAGTGCCCCGGCGGTAGCGGGATACAATGAGCAGTTCTTC. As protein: CASSAPAVAGYNEQFF.

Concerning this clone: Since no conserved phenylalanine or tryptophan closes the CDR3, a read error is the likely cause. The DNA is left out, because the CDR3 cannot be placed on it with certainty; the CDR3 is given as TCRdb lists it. The CDR3 spells CASSLGGPGLAGVQL. The V gene is TRBV7-8, the J gene TRBJ2-3; the D call of TRBD2 is as the table states it, not checked on the DNA. The CDR3 contains 15 residues when both ends are counted. CDR1 SGHVS and CDR2 FQNEAQ come from the germline V gene.

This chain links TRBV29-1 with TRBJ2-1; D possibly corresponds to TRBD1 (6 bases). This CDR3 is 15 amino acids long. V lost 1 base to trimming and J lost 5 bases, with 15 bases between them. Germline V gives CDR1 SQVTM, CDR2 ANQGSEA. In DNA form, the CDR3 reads TGCAGCGTTGAAGCGGGCAGGGGAGAGAACAATGAGCAGTTCTTC. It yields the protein CSVEAGRGENNEQFF.

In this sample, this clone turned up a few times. CDR3 DNA: TGCGCCAGCAGCCAAGGTACAGGGTCAGGTCTCCCTGAAGCTTTCTTT. The encoded protein is CASSQGTGSGLPEAFF. The chain is built from TRBV4-3 and TRBJ1-1; perhaps TRBD1 as D (6 bases). Per the germline V gene, CDR1 is LGHNA and CDR2 is YSLEER. V lost 1 base and J lost 6, with 18 bases in between. This CDR3 region has 16 residues.

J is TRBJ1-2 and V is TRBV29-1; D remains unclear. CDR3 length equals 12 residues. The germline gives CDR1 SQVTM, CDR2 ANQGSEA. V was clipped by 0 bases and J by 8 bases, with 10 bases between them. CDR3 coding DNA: TGCAGCGTTGAAGACGAACTTGAGGGCTACACCTTC. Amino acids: CSVEDELEGYTF.

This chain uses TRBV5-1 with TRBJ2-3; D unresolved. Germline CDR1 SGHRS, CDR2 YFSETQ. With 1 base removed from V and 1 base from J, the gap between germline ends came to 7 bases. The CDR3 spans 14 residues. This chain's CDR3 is CASSLLGGTDTQYF. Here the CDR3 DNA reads TGCGCCAGCAGCTTGTTAGGTGGCACAGATACGCAGTATTTT.

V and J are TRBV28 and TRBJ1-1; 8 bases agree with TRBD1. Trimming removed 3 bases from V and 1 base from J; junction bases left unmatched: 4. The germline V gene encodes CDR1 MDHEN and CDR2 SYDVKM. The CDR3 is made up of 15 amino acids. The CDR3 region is CASSFSGTGNTEAFF. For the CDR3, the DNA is TGTGCCAGCAGTTTCTCGGGGACAGGGAACACTGAAGCTTTCTTT.